Below are 6 T cell receptor beta chains sequenced from a single sample in a study of T-cell reconstitution after alpha-beta-depleted transplantation in children. Unique molecular identifiers featured in how the TCRbeta library was prepared. TCRdb re-derived calls from the PCR reads in MiXCR, one entry per CDR3 protein. The repertoire holds 500,000 to 650,000 distinct CDR3 sequences, with about an eighth as singletons. The starting material was PBMCs, mostly from graft donor cells, obtained 360 days after TCRalphabeta/CD19-depleted stem cell transplant. Every receptor here comes from a male patient aged 10 to 17 who had a stem cell transplant for acute myeloid leukemia, so the T cells may come from the graft donor.

Many counts were recorded for this clonotype. The rearrangement uses TRBV11-1 and TRBJ2-3, with TRBD1 matching over 8 bases. This CDR3 spans 16 amino acids. CDR1 is SGHAT and CDR2 is FQDESV in the germline V gene (reference sequence). With 3 bases clipped from V and 0 bases from J, the junction kept 5 bases outside the gene matches. The CDR3 sequence is CASSFDRQGSTDTQYF. The CDR3, as DNA: TGTGCCAGCAGCTTCGATAGACAGGGGAGCACAGATACGCAGTATTTT.

In this sample, this clonotype turned up many times. This sequence joins TRBV12-3 or TRBV12-4 and TRBJ1-1; TRBD1 matches at 9 bases. This CDR3 is built from 15 residues. The V segment lost 6 bases and the J segment 4 bases; nucleotides outside the gene matches: 9. The CDR3 region is CASRFTGGPATEAFF. CDR3 in DNA: TGTGCCAGCAGGTTTACAGGGGGCCCAGCCACTGAAGCTTTCTTT.

This chain joins TRBV26 and TRBJ2-1; no check of the table's D call, TRBD2, against the DNA was made. TRBV26 represents a pseudogene. The CDR3 length is 23 residues. CDR3 DNA sequence: TGTGCCAGCAGTTCTAGAGGGGCTAGCGGGAGGGCACGGTTGGATAGCTCCTACAATGAGCAGTTCTTC. Its translation is CASSSRGASGRARLDSSYNEQFF.

The rearrangement uses TRBV15 and TRBJ2-4, with D possibly matching TRBD2 (6 bases). Trimming stripped 3 bases from V and 0 bases from J, with 21 bases between. CDR1 and CDR2 (germline): LNHNV, YYDKDF (reference sequence). The CDR3 runs to 19 residues. CDR3 sequence: CATSRLEIWDFPAKNIQYF. CDR3 bases: TGTGCCACCAGCAGGCTTGAAATCTGGGACTTTCCAGCCAAAAACATTCAGTACTTC.

This chain joins TRBV7-2 and TRBJ2-7, with no clear D. Between the trimmed V and J ends, which lost 4 bases and 3 bases, there was a span of 10 bases. CDR1 and CDR2 (germline): SGHTA, FQGNSA. This CDR3 is built from 13 residues. The CDR3 DNA follows: TGTGCCAGCAGCTCAGACACACACTACGAGCAGTACTTC. This codes for CASSSDTHYEQYF.

The table lists this clonotype with many counts. The rearrangement links TRBV7-2 to TRBJ2-5, with D uncertain. V lost 1 base, J lost 4 bases, and 13 bases lay in between. Germline CDR1 SGHTA, CDR2 FQGNSA. This CDR3 is built from 15 residues. The chain's CDR3 is CASSLGHPFGETQYF. The CDR3 nucleotides are TGTGCCAGCAGCTTAGGGCATCCTTTTGGAGAGACCCAGTACTTC.